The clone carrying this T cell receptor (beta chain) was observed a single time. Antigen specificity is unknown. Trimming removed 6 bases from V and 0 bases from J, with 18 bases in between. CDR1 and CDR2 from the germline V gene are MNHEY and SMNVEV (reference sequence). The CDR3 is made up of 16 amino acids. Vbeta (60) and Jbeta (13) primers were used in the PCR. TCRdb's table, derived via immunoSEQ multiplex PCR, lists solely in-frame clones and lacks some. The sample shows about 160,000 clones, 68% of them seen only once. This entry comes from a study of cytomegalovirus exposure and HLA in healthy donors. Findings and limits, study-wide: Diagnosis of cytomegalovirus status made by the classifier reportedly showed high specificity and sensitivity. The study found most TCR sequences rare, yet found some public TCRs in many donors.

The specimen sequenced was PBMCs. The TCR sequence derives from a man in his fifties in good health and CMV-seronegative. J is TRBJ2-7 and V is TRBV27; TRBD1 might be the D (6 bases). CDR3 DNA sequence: TGTGCCAGCAGACGCACAGGGCCCCCGAGCTCCTACGAGCAGTACTTC. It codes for CASRRTGPPSSYEQYF.